Shown below are 6 T cell receptor beta chains from a single sample sequenced in a study of response to subunit inactivated influenza vaccine. TCRdb reanalysed the RT-PCR reads using MiXCR and keeps one entry per CDR3 protein. The table includes around 790,000 distinct CDR3 sequences, 21% detected once. The sample in question was PBMCs from blood, obtained roughly 5 days after vaccination. The receptors come from a man aged 50-59 years who received an inactivated influenza vaccine.

This clonotype was counted ten times or more. The V call is TRBV6-5, the J call TRBJ2-1; the D is unclear. The ends were cut back, 1 base at V and 8 bases at J, with 12 bases in the middle. CDR1 MNHEY and CDR2 SVGAGI come from the germline V gene. The CDR3 is 14 amino acids. The CDR3 protein is CASSYLGKADEQFF. The CDR3 DNA reads TGTGCCAGCAGTTACTTGGGGAAGGCAGATGAGCAGTTCTTC.

This clonotype was seen more than once but under ten times. V gene TRBV7-2 combines with J gene TRBJ2-5, with D maybe TRBD2 (5 bases). Trimming pared 3 bases from V and 4 bases from J, leaving 15 bases between. CDR1 SGHTA and CDR2 FQGNSA come from the germline V gene. The CDR3 covers 15 residues. The CDR3 sequence is CASSFITGSIETQYF. The DNA of the CDR3 is TGTGCCAGCAGCTTTATAACGGGGTCTATAGAGACCCAGTACTTC.

To note about this clonotype: This clone may be a read error of a much larger clone one base away. The chain uses TRBV12-3 or TRBV12-4 and TRBJ1-4; tentatively, D is TRBD1 (6 bases). This CDR3 spans 15 amino acids. Trimming pared 6 bases from V and 7 bases from J, leaving 18 bases between. The CDR3 loop is CASSSHGTWREKLFF. CDR3 sequence (DNA): TGTGCCAGCAGCTCCCACGGGACATGGCGTGAAAAACTGTTTTTT.

This clonotype was detected a few times. This chain joins TRBV9 and TRBJ2-1, with D perhaps matching TRBD1 or TRBD2 (5 bases each). This CDR3 spans 15 amino acids. The germline V and J ends were trimmed by 2 bases and 10 bases, with 19 bases remaining between them. Germline CDR1 and CDR2: SGDLS and YYNGEE. For the CDR3, the DNA is TGTGCCAGCAGCGTCGGGACGGTCACATTTGCAGAGCAGTTCTTC. This gives the protein CASSVGTVTFAEQFF.

The chain uses TRBV29-1 and TRBJ1-1, with a tentative D call TRBD1 (6 bases). CDR1 and CDR2 from the germline V gene are SQVTM and ANQGSEA. V was cut by 6 bases and J by 1 base, with 12 bases left in between. The CDR3 covers 13 residues. The DNA of the CDR3 is TGCAGCGTGACTCCGGGACAGAACACTGAAGCTTTCTTT. Protein: CSVTPGQNTEAFF. Together with reference TRBV29-1 and TRBJ1-1, the CDR3 gives the full variable domain: SAVISQKPSRDICQRGTSLTIQCQVDSQVTMMFWYRQQPGQSLTLIATANQGSEATYESGFVIDKFPISRPNLTFSTLTVSNMSPEDSSIYLCSVTPGQNTEAFFGQGTRLTVV.

This clonotype was seen a handful of times. The chain is built from TRBV7-2 and TRBJ2-4; 9 bases are shared with TRBD1. J was trimmed by 5 bases and V by 5 bases; bases with no gene match: 13. The CDR3 is 17 residues long. Germline loops: CDR1 SGHTA, CDR2 FQGNSA. CDR3 region: CASSLSGGQGLQNIQYF. CDR3 bases: TGTGCCAGCAGCCTCTCAGGGGGACAGGGCCTTCAAAACATTCAGTACTTC.